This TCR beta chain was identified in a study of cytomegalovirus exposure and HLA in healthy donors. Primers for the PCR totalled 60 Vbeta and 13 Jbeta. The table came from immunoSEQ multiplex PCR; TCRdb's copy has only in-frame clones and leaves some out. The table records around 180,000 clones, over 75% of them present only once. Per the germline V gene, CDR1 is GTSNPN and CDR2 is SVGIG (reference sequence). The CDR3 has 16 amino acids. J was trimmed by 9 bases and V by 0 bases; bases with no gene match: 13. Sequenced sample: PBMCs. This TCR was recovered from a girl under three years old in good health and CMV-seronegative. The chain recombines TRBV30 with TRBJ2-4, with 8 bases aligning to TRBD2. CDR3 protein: CAWSVPGLAFGSIQYF. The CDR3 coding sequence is TGTGCCTGGAGTGTACCCGGACTAGCCTTCGGTTCCATTCAGTACTTC. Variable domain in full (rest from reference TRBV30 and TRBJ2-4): SQTIHQWPATLVQPVGSPLSLECTVEGTSNPNLYWYRQAAGRGLQLLFYSVGIGQISSEVPQNLSASRPQDRQFILSSKKLLLSDSGFYLCAWSVPGLAFGSIQYFGAGTRLSVL.